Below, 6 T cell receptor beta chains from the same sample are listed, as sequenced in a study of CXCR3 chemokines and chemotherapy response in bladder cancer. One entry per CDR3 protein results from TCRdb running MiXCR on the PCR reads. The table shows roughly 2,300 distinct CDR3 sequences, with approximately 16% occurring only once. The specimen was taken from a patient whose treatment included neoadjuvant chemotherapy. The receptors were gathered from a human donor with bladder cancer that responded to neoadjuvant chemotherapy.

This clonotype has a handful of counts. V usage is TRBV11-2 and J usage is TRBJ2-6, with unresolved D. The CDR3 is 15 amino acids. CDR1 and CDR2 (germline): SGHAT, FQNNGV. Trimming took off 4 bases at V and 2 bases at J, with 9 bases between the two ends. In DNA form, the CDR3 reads TGTGCCAGCAGCTCACCCCGGGCTGGGGCCAACGTCCTGACTTTC. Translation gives CASSSPRAGANVLTF.

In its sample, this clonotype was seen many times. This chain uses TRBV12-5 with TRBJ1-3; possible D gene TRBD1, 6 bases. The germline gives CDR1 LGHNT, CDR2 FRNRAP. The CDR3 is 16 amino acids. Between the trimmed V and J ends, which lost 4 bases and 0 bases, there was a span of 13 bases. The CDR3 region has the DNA TGTGCTAGTGGTTCGGGGGGCTTAGGCTCTGGAAACACCATATATTTT. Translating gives CASGSGGLGSGNTIYF.

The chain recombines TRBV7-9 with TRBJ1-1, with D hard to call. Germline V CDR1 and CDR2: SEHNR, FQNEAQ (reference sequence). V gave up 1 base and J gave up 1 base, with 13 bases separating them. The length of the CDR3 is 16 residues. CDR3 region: CASSLVAGVRNTEAFF. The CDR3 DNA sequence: TGTGCCAGCAGCTTAGTAGCCGGGGTTAGGAACACTGAAGCTTTCTTT.

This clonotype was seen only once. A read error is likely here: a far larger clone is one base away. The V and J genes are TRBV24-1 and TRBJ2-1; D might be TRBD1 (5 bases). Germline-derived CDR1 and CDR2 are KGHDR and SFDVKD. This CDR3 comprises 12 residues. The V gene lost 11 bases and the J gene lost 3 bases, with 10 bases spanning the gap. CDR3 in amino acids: CASNDSYNEQFF. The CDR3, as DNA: TGTGCCAGTAATGACAGCTACAATGAGCAGTTCTTC.

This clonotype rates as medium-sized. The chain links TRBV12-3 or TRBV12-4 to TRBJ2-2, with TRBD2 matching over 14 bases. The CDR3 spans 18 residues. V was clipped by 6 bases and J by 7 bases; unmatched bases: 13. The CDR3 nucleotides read TGTGCCAGCAGCCCTAGCCCGGGACTAGCGGGAGCGGTCGGGGAGCTGTTTTTT. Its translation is CASSPSPGLAGAVGELFF.

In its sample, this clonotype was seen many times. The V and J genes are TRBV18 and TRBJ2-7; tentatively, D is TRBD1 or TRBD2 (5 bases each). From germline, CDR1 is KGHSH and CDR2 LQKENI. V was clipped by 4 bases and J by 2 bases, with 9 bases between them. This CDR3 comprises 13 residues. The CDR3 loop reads CASSRDQTYEQYF. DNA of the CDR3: TGTGCCAGCTCACGGGACCAAACCTACGAGCAGTACTTC.